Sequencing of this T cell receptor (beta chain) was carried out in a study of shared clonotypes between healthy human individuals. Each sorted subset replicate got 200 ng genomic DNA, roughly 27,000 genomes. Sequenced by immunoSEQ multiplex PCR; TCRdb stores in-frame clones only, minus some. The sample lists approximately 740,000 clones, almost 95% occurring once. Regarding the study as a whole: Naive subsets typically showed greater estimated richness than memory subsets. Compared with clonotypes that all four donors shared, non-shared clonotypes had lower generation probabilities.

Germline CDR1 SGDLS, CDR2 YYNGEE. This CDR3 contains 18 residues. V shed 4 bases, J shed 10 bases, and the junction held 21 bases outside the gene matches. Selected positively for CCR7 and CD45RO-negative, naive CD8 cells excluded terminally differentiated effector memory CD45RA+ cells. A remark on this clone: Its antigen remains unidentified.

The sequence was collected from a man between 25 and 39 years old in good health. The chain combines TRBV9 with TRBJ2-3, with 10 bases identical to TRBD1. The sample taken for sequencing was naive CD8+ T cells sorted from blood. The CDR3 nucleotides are TGTGCCAGCAGCCCCCGTGTCGCCGTGGGGACAGGGGCCCTCGCGCAGTATTTT. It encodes CASSPRVAVGTGALAQYF.